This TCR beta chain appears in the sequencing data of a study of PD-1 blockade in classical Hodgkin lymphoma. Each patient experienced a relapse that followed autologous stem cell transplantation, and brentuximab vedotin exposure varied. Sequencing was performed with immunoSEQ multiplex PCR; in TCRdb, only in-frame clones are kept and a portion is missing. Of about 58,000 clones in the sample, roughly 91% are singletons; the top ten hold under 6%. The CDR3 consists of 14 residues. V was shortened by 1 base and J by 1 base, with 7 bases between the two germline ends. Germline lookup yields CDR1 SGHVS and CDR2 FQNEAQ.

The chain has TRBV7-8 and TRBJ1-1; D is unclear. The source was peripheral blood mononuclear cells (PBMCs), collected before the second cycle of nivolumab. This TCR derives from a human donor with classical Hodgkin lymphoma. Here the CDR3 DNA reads TGTGCCAGCAGCTTAGAATCAGGGAACACTGAAGCTTTCTTT. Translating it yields CASSLESGNTEAFF.